The rows below give T cell receptor beta chains drawn from one sample of a study of blood T cells in healthy people across ages. In TCRdb, the 5' RACE reads were re-called with MiXCR into one record per CDR3 protein. This table has about 800,000 distinct CDR3 sequences, less than 60% appearing once. The sample comprised blood. The receptors originated from a man of 80 years or more in good health. Both conserved end residues are part of each CDR3. Each record gives: J gene, V gene, CDR3 protein.

TRBJ1-3 | TRBV5-1 | CASSPVATGRGNTIYF
- | TRBV29-1 | CSAVRGTYEQYF
TRBJ2-3 | TRBV6-5 | CASSYGTSGRRDTQYF
TRBJ2-2 | TRBV11-3 | CASSDHYNTGELFF
- | TRBV29-1 | CSVELAGISEQYF
TRBJ1-2 | TRBV12-3/TRBV12-4 | CASSYTGGPNYGYTF
TRBJ2-6 | TRBV7-9 | CASSLGRINVLTF
TRBJ2-2 | TRBV9 | CASSPWGDSPGGELFF
TRBJ2-3 | TRBV24-1 | CATGSQGGTQYF
TRBJ2-7 | TRBV20-1 | CSARFPFASGISYEQYF
TRBJ2-5 | TRBV20-1 | CSAREESVWETQYF
TRBJ2-5 | TRBV20-1 | CSAPPLADGETQYF
TRBJ2-3 | TRBV5-5 | CASSLGLAGEVDTQYF
TRBJ2-1 | TRBV7-2 | CASSLDSSGIVEQFF
TRBJ2-7 | TRBV10-3 | CASLPAGGNEQYF
TRBJ2-2 | TRBV20-1 | CSAFPFTMYTGELFF
TRBJ2-7 | TRBV4-3 | CASSQPPYYEQYF